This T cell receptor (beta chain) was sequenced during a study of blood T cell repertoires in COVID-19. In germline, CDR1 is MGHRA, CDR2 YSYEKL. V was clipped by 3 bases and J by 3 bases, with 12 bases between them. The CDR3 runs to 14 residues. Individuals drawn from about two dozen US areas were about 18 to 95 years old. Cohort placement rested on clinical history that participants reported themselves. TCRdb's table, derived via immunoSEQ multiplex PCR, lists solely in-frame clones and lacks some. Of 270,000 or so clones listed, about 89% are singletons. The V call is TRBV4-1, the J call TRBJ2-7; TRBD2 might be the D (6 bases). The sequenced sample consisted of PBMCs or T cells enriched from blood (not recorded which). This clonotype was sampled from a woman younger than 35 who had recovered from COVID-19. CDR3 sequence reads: CASSHAGTIYEQYF. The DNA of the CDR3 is TGCGCCAGCAGCCATGCGGGGACGATCTACGAGCAGTACTTC.